These 25 T cell receptor beta chains were all obtained from the same sample, sequenced in a study of CD8+ T cells in alopecia areata. Sequencing used cDNA as its template, made by extracting RNA and reverse transcribing it. TCRdb's table, derived via immunoSEQ multiplex PCR, lists solely in-frame clones and lacks some. Among about 190,000 clones, 50% to 60% were seen once, and the ten largest hold around 0.7%. Specified treatment: oral pan-JAK inhibitor, 5-10 mg twice daily. The starting material was CD4+ T cells sorted from blood, obtained at week 4, from a patient treated with tofacitinib. These TCRs come from a human donor with alopecia areata.

The rearrangement uses TRBV25-1 and TRBJ1-5, with TRBD1 identical over 7 bases. V was pared by 6 bases and J by 4 bases, with 6 bases of the junction left unmatched. This CDR3 has 14 residues. CDR1 MGHDK and CDR2 SYGVNS come from the germline V gene. This CDR3 is CASRAPGQNQPQHF. The CDR3 DNA follows: TGTGCCAGCAGAGCCCCGGGACAGAATCAGCCCCAGCATTTT. Filled out from reference TRBV25-1 and TRBJ1-5, the complete variable domain reads EADIYQTPRYLVIGTGKKITLECSQTMGHDKMYWYQQDPGMELHLIHYSYGVNSTEKGDLSSESTVSRIRTEHFPLTLESARPSHTSQYLCASRAPGQNQPQHFGDGTRLSIL.

The chain carries TRBV30 and TRBJ1-3, with 9 bases aligning to TRBD1. The CDR3 contains 17 residues. Per germline, CDR1 GTSNPN and CDR2 SVGIG (reference sequence). After removal of 4 bases from V and 0 bases from J, the junction contained 10 bases not matched to a gene. This CDR3 is CAWTRTGAKISGNTIYF. CDR3 nucleotides: TGTGCCTGGACCCGGACAGGGGCGAAGATCTCTGGAAACACCATATATTTT.

The chain carries TRBV27 and TRBJ2-5, with D possibly TRBD1 on 6 matching bases. With the DNA end fitting TRBJ2-7 better, the J assignment may be wrong. The CDR3 contains 14 residues. The germline V gene encodes CDR1 MNHEY and CDR2 SMNVEV (reference sequence). This CDR3 is CASSIGTPVYEQYF. CDR3 coding DNA: TGTGCCAGCAGCATCGGGACACCCGTCTACGAGCAGTACTTC.

The chain uses TRBV7-8 and TRBJ2-7; TRBD2 aligns across 13 bases. V gave up 1 base and J gave up 5 bases; unmatched junction bases: 14. The CDR3 spans 19 residues. CDR1 and CDR2 (germline): SGHVS, FQNEAQ. The DNA for the CDR3 is TGTGCCAGCAGCTTAGTCGCTGGGGGACTAGCGGGGAACAGCGACGAGCAGTACTTC. As protein: CASSLVAGGLAGNSDEQYF.

The CDR3 loop is CSARTAYEQYF. CDR3 in DNA: TGCAGCGCTAGGACAGCCTACGAGCAGTACTTC. The rearrangement joins TRBV29-1 to TRBJ2-7; maybe TRBD1 (6 bases). The CDR3 runs 11 residues. The germline V and J ends were trimmed by 7 bases and 2 bases, with 9 bases remaining between them. Germline CDR1 SQVTM, CDR2 ANQGSEA.

V is TRBV5-1 and J is TRBJ2-7; 10 bases align to TRBD2. The V gene's germline CDR1 is SGHRS and CDR2 YFSETQ. With V trimmed by 7 bases and J by 0 bases, 7 bases remained unmatched. The CDR3 covers 15 residues. The chain's CDR3 is CASREGLADSYEQYF. The DNA for the CDR3 is TGCGCCAGCCGAGAAGGACTAGCGGACTCCTACGAGCAGTACTTC.

Only one count was recorded for this clone. The genes are TRBV4-2 and TRBJ1-3; 7 bases agree with TRBD1. V shed 4 bases and J 7 bases; nucleotides not matched to a gene: 10. The CDR3 extends over 15 amino acids. From germline, CDR1 is LGHNA and CDR2 YNFKEQ. The CDR3 DNA follows: TGTGCCAGCAGCCCCTTTGGACAGGAGGGTAACACCATATATTTT. Translated: CASSPFGQEGNTIYF.

This chain joins TRBV7-8 and TRBJ2-3; D is possibly TRBD1 (7 bases). The CDR3 runs 15 residues. V lost 1 base to trimming and J lost 8 bases, with 16 bases between them. From germline, CDR1 is SGHVS and CDR2 FQNEAQ. CDR3 DNA sequence: TGTGCCAGCAGCTTAGTCGCTAGCCAGGGGGGTACGCAGTATTTT. It is translated as CASSLVASQGGTQYF.

V and J are TRBV28 and TRBJ2-7; tentatively, D is TRBD1 or TRBD2 (5 bases each). Germline V gives CDR1 MDHEN, CDR2 SYDVKM. The CDR3 spans 16 residues. Trimming removed 2 bases from V and 3 bases from J, with 17 bases in between. CDR3 sequence reads: CASSLATGTSSYEQYF. CDR3 sequence (DNA): TGTGCCAGCAGTTTAGCCACCGGGACGTCGAGCTACGAGCAGTACTTC.

The chain is built from TRBV6-6 and TRBJ1-2; D is uncertain. CDR1 is MNHNY, CDR2 SVGAGI, per germline (reference sequence). V lost 5 bases and J 1 base, leaving 5 bases between the germline ends. The CDR3 covers 12 residues. Here the CDR3 reads CASSQVNYGYTF. Here the CDR3 DNA reads TGTGCCAGCAGTCAGGTTAACTATGGCTACACCTTC.

The genes are TRBV18 and TRBJ2-7; D gene uncertain. Per the germline V gene, CDR1 is KGHSH and CDR2 is LQKENI. Between the trimmed V and J ends, which lost 3 bases and 4 bases, there was a span of 10 bases. The CDR3 is 13 amino acids. The CDR3 region has the DNA TGTGCCAGCTCACCCTCGGTCGGATACGAGCAGTACTTC. Protein product: CASSPSVGYEQYF.

This rearrangement joins TRBV28 to TRBJ2-3, with D perhaps TRBD2 (6 bases). Trimming took off 6 bases at V and 1 base at J, with 11 bases between the two ends. The CDR3 is made up of 14 amino acids. Germline V gives CDR1 MDHEN, CDR2 SYDVKM. DNA for the CDR3: TGTGCCAGCAGGGACTACCTAGGCACAGATACGCAGTATTTT. Translated, it gives CASRDYLGTDTQYF.

The chain combines TRBV7-3 with TRBJ2-5; D is possibly TRBD1 or TRBD2 (5 bases each). The CDR3 sequence is 15 residues long. Trimming removed 5 bases from V and 3 bases from J, with 16 bases in between. The germline CDR1 and CDR2 sequences are SGHTA and FQGTGA. The CDR3 bases are TGTGCCAGCAGCGCATGGCCGGGACCAGAAGAGACCCAGTACTTC. Amino acid sequence: CASSAWPGPEETQYF.

This rearrangement joins TRBV18 to TRBJ2-5, with 9 bases aligning to TRBD1. Germline V gene data show CDR1 as KGHSH and CDR2 as LQKENI. The length of the CDR3 is 15 residues. Losses at the gene ends were 3 bases for V and 4 bases for J; bases not matched to a gene: 6. Here the CDR3 reads CASSPGQGFGETQYF. DNA of the CDR3: TGTGCCAGCTCACCGGGACAGGGATTTGGAGAGACCCAGTACTTC.

V usage is TRBV7-2 and J usage is TRBJ2-5; TRBD2 matches at 9 bases. Trimming at V came to 1 base and at J to 5 bases, leaving 8 bases not matched to a gene. CDR1 is SGHTA and CDR2 is FQGNSA in the germline V gene. This CDR3 region has 16 residues. The CDR3 DNA sequence: TGTGCCAGCAGCTTAGATAGCGGGAGAGACGGGGAGACCCAGTACTTC. It is translated as CASSLDSGRDGETQYF. The variable domain in full, completed from reference TRBV7-2 and TRBJ2-5, reads GAGVSQSPSNKVTEKGKDVELRCDPISGHTALYWYRQSLGQGLEFLIYFQGNSAPDKSGLPSDRFSAERTGGSVSTLTIQRTQQEDSAVYLCASSLDSGRDGETQYFGPGTRLLVL.

The chain couples TRBV27 to TRBJ2-1; perhaps TRBD2 as D (6 bases). Germline CDR1 and CDR2: MNHEY and SMNVEV (reference sequence). V shed 5 bases and J shed 5 bases, with 19 bases lying between them. The CDR3 totals 16 residues. The CDR3 coding sequence is TGTGCCAGCAGTCGCCCTGCGGGGCCGGGCCACAATGAGCAGTTCTTC. The encoded protein is CASSRPAGPGHNEQFF.

V and J are TRBV5-1 and TRBJ2-6; no firm D call. V lost 1 base and J lost 0, with 5 bases in between. Germline-derived CDR1 and CDR2 are SGHRS and YFSETQ. This CDR3 has 15 amino acids. The CDR3 reads CASSLQYSGANVLTF. The DNA for the CDR3 is TGCGCCAGCAGCTTGCAGTACTCTGGGGCCAACGTCCTGACTTTC.

This chain uses TRBV30 with TRBJ2-5; the match to TRBD2 covers 10 bases. The germline gives CDR1 GTSNPN, CDR2 SVGIG (reference sequence). Trimming removed 2 bases from V and 1 base from J; junction bases left unmatched: 7. CDR3 length equals 16 residues. The CDR3: CAWSPLGLAAQETQYF. For the CDR3, the DNA is TGTGCCTGGAGTCCCCTAGGACTAGCGGCCCAAGAGACCCAGTACTTC.

This chain uses TRBV5-1 with TRBJ1-3; D unresolved. V was trimmed by 0 bases and J by 0 bases, leaving 19 bases between them. The CDR3 runs 19 residues. Germline loops: CDR1 SGHRS, CDR2 YFSETQ. CDR3 region: CASSLEGRITQSSGNTIYF. In nucleotides, the CDR3 is TGCGCCAGCAGCTTGGAAGGAAGAATTACCCAATCCTCTGGAAACACCATATATTTT.

On this clone itself: Additional DNA sequences in this sample encode the identical CDR3. The rearrangement links TRBV30 to TRBJ1-1; TRBD1 matches 7 bases. Germline V CDR1 and CDR2: GTSNPN, SVGIG (reference sequence). The CDR3 is made up of 13 amino acids. Trimming took 3 bases from V and 2 from J; bases not matched to a gene: 3. The CDR3 DNA reads TGTGCCTGGAGCCGACAGGGTAACACTGAAGCTTTCTTT. This translates into CAWSRQGNTEAFF.

The V and J genes are TRBV5-4 and TRBJ1-1, with D possibly TRBD1 on 5 matching bases. This CDR3 comprises 16 residues. From germline, CDR1 is SGHNT and CDR2 YYREEE (reference sequence). Trimming removed 1 base from V and 3 bases from J, with 16 bases in between. CDR3: CASSLLQYGGDTEAFF. The DNA of the CDR3 is TGTGCCAGCAGCTTGCTCCAATATGGGGGAGACACTGAAGCTTTCTTT. The full variable domain, its missing parts supplied by reference TRBV5-4 and TRBJ1-1, is ETGVTQSPTHLIKTRGQQVTLRCSSQSGHNTVSWYQQALGQGPQFIFQYYREEENGRGNFPPRFSGLQFPNYSSELNVNALELDDSALYLCASSLLQYGGDTEAFFGQGTRLTVV.

This clone has a handful of counts. The chain joins TRBV7-3 to TRBJ1-3; D gene unclear. The length of the CDR3 is 15 residues. Germline loops: CDR1 SGHTA, CDR2 FQGTGA. The V end was cut by 5 bases, the J end by 0 bases, with 11 bases between. CDR3 DNA: TGTGCCAGCAGCCCGGCCCCTGGCTCTGGAAACACCATATATTTT. It yields the protein CASSPAPGSGNTIYF.

The rearrangement joins TRBV7-9 to TRBJ2-7, with a tentative D call TRBD1 (6 bases). From germline, CDR1 is SEHNR and CDR2 FQNEAQ (reference sequence). The CDR3 spans 14 residues. V lost 7 bases to trimming and J lost 2 bases, with 15 bases between them. The CDR3 DNA reads TGTGCCAGCACGCCTCTTGGGACAACCTACGAGCAGTACTTC. Translation: CASTPLGTTYEQYF. Drawing the rest from reference TRBV7-9 and TRBJ2-7, the complete variable domain is DTGVSQNPRHKITKRGQNVTFRCDPISEHNRLYWYRQTLGQGPEFLTYFQNEAQLEKSRLLSDRFSAERPKGSFSTLEIQRTEQGDSAMYLCASTPLGTTYEQYFGPGTRLTVT.

The V call is TRBV19, the J call TRBJ1-1, with D hard to call. There are 13 residues in the CDR3. V was pared by 3 bases and J by 9 bases, with 14 bases between. Germline loops: CDR1 LNHDA, CDR2 SQIVND (reference sequence). This CDR3 is CASSISEGSQAFF. DNA for the CDR3: TGTGCCAGTAGTATCTCCGAGGGCTCACAAGCTTTCTTT.

This clone was picked up a small number of times. The rearrangement links TRBV19 to TRBJ2-5; D could derive from TRBD1 or TRBD2 (5 bases each). The CDR3 is 16 amino acids. V was pared by 6 bases and J by 2 bases, with 19 bases between. The germline V gene has CDR1 LNHDA and CDR2 SQIVND (reference sequence). CDR3: CASSRNPRGLQETQYF. CDR3 nucleotide sequence: TGTGCCAGTAGCAGAAACCCCCGGGGCCTACAAGAGACCCAGTACTTC.